Listed below are T cell receptor beta chains from one sample, sequenced in a study of human T cells and chemical hapten exposure. TCRdb re-derived calls from the RACE reads in MiXCR, one entry per CDR3 protein. The data hold 30,000 to 35,000 distinct CDR3 sequences, with 5.5% observed a single time. Sequencing was done on a sample of whole blood. These receptors all stem from a human donor in good health. Some clones in this sample may be carry-over from other donors' samples. CDR3s include the opening cysteine and the closing phenylalanine or tryptophan. The order of the fields is J gene, D gene, V gene, clone size, CDR3 length, CDR3 protein, CDR3 DNA. D genes are given only for firm matches. Size is stated for part of the rows, as once, few or many counts, or as a class when the clone is expanded.

j_call: TRBJ2-2
d_call: TRBD1
v_call: TRBV6-5
clone_size: many
cdr3_length: 16
cdr3_aa: CASSYGTGGGTGELFF
cdr3_nt: TGTGCCAGCAGTTATGGGACAGGGGGCGGCACCGGGGAGCTGTTTTTT

j_call: TRBJ2-1
d_call: .
v_call: TRBV4-2
clone_size: many
cdr3_length: 17
cdr3_aa: CASSQEPSYSPYNEQFF
cdr3_nt: TGTGCCAGCAGCCAAGAACCTAGCTATTCCCCCTACAATGAGCAGTTCTTC

j_call: TRBJ1-6
d_call: .
v_call: TRBV12-3/TRBV12-4
clone_size: few
cdr3_length: 14
cdr3_aa: CASSQTGNGSPLHF
cdr3_nt: TGTGCCAGCAGTCAAACGGGGAACGGGTCACCCCTCCACTTT

j_call: TRBJ2-3
d_call: .
v_call: TRBV28
clone_size: many
cdr3_length: 13
cdr3_aa: CASSLTQADTQYF
cdr3_nt: TGTGCCAGCAGTTTGACCCAAGCAGATACGCAGTATTTT

j_call: TRBJ2-7
d_call: TRBD2
v_call: TRBV5-1
clone_size: many
cdr3_length: 13
cdr3_aa: CASRREEGSEQYF
cdr3_nt: TGCGCCAGCAGGCGGGAGGAGGGTAGCGAGCAGTACTTC

j_call: TRBJ2-7
d_call: .
v_call: TRBV27
clone_size: many
cdr3_length: 13
cdr3_aa: CASSSGTSFEQYF
cdr3_nt: TGTGCCAGCAGTTCAGGGACCAGTTTCGAGCAGTACTTC

j_call: TRBJ1-6
d_call: TRBD1
v_call: TRBV12-3/TRBV12-4
clone_size: .
cdr3_length: 18
cdr3_aa: CASSLGVQDRERNSPLHF
cdr3_nt: TGTGCCAGCAGTTTAGGTGTACAGGACAGGGAGAGGAATTCACCCCTCCACTTT

j_call: TRBJ1-2
d_call: .
v_call: TRBV11-2
clone_size: many
cdr3_length: 14
cdr3_aa: CASSSTGDNYGYTF
cdr3_nt: TGTGCCAGCAGTTCGACAGGTGACAACTATGGCTACACCTTC

j_call: TRBJ2-1
d_call: .
v_call: TRBV19
clone_size: few
cdr3_length: 15
cdr3_aa: CASSIGPLEHNEQFF
cdr3_nt: TGTGCCAGTAGTATAGGCCCCCTAGAACACAATGAGCAGTTCTTC

j_call: TRBJ1-6
d_call: .
v_call: TRBV7-9
clone_size: many
cdr3_length: 13
cdr3_aa: CASSLEGDSPLHF
cdr3_nt: TGTGCCAGCAGCTTAGAGGGGGATTCACCCCTCCACTTT

j_call: TRBJ1-5
d_call: .
v_call: TRBV6-2/TRBV6-3
clone_size: many
cdr3_length: 18
cdr3_aa: CASSYSRVLGVSSQPQHF
cdr3_nt: TGTGCCAGCAGTTACTCGAGAGTTCTGGGGGTATCGAGTCAGCCCCAGCATTTT

j_call: TRBJ2-5
d_call: .
v_call: TRBV12-2
clone_size: few
cdr3_length: 15
cdr3_aa: CASRLAGGAQETQYF
cdr3_nt: TGTGCAAGTCGCTTAGCGGGGGGGGCCCAAGAGACCCAGTACTTC

j_call: TRBJ1-2
d_call: .
v_call: TRBV3-1
clone_size: many
cdr3_length: 13
cdr3_aa: CASSQVPGASYTF
cdr3_nt: TGTGCCAGCAGCCAAGTTCCGGGGGCAAGCTACACCTTC

j_call: TRBJ2-5
d_call: .
v_call: TRBV24-1
clone_size: many
cdr3_length: 15
cdr3_aa: CATSDVMTGGETQYF
cdr3_nt: TGTGCCACCAGTGATGTCATGACGGGCGGAGAGACCCAGTACTTC

j_call: TRBJ2-7
d_call: .
v_call: TRBV28
clone_size: few
cdr3_length: 14
cdr3_aa: CASSGARPSYEQYF
cdr3_nt: TGTGCCAGCAGTGGAGCCAGGCCCTCCTACGAGCAGTACTTC

j_call: TRBJ1-1
d_call: .
v_call: TRBV9
clone_size: many
cdr3_length: 15
cdr3_aa: CASRPLTHLNTEAFF
cdr3_nt: TGTGCCAGCCGGCCTTTGACCCACCTGAACACTGAAGCTTTCTTT

j_call: TRBJ1-1
d_call: TRBD1
v_call: TRBV6-1
clone_size: .
cdr3_length: 13
cdr3_aa: CASSLDRDTEAFF
cdr3_nt: TGTGCCAGCAGCCTCGACAGGGACACTGAAGCTTTCTTT

j_call: TRBJ2-1
d_call: .
v_call: TRBV12-3/TRBV12-4
clone_size: many
cdr3_length: 14
cdr3_aa: CASRRDNSYNEQFF
cdr3_nt: TGTGCCAGCCGCCGGGACAACTCCTACAATGAGCAGTTCTTC

j_call: TRBJ1-2
d_call: .
v_call: TRBV7-2
clone_size: many
cdr3_length: 12
cdr3_aa: CASSSSGYGYTF
cdr3_nt: TGTGCCAGCAGCTCGTCTGGGTATGGCTACACCTTC

j_call: TRBJ2-3
d_call: TRBD2
v_call: TRBV12-3/TRBV12-4
clone_size: many
cdr3_length: 15
cdr3_aa: CASSPTSGTVDTQYF
cdr3_nt: TGTGCCAGCAGTCCGACTAGCGGGACGGTGGATACGCAGTATTTT

j_call: TRBJ1-1
d_call: .
v_call: TRBV3-1
clone_size: many
cdr3_length: 17
cdr3_aa: CASSQVLGGIKNTEAFF
cdr3_nt: TGTGCCAGCAGCCAAGTCCTTGGCGGGATAAAGAACACTGAAGCTTTCTTT

j_call: TRBJ1-3
d_call: .
v_call: TRBV29-1
clone_size: .
cdr3_length: 13
cdr3_aa: CSGGAAGSGTIYF
cdr3_nt: TGCAGCGGTGGGGCCGCCGGTAGTGGCACCATATATTTT

j_call: TRBJ2-5
d_call: .
v_call: TRBV6-1
clone_size: .
cdr3_length: 14
cdr3_aa: CASRRIEGSETQYF
cdr3_nt: TGTGCCAGCAGGCGGATCGAGGGTTCGGAGACCCAGTACTTC

j_call: TRBJ2-5
d_call: .
v_call: TRBV7-9
clone_size: many
cdr3_length: 15
cdr3_aa: CASSLGWSGQETQYF
cdr3_nt: TGTGCCAGCAGCTTAGGGTGGTCGGGGCAAGAGACCCAGTACTTC

j_call: TRBJ1-6
d_call: .
v_call: TRBV5-1
clone_size: many
cdr3_length: 17
cdr3_aa: CASSTGTPNSYNSPLHF
cdr3_nt: TGCGCCAGCAGCACCGGGACACCCAATTCCTATAATTCACCCCTCCACTTT

j_call: TRBJ2-1
d_call: .
v_call: TRBV5-5
clone_size: many
cdr3_length: 14
cdr3_aa: CASSSGPTGNEQFF
cdr3_nt: TGTGCCAGCAGCTCGGGGCCTACTGGCAATGAGCAGTTCTTC

j_call: TRBJ2-7
d_call: .
v_call: TRBV5-1
clone_size: few
cdr3_length: 14
cdr3_aa: CASSLEGMTYEQYF
cdr3_nt: TGCGCCAGCAGCTTGGAGGGGATGACCTACGAGCAGTACTTC

j_call: TRBJ2-7
d_call: TRBD2
v_call: TRBV10-3
clone_size: many
cdr3_length: 13
cdr3_aa: CATTGGRGYEQYF
cdr3_nt: TGTGCCACTACGGGAGGTAGGGGCTACGAGCAGTACTTC

j_call: TRBJ1-6
d_call: TRBD1
v_call: TRBV5-5
clone_size: .
cdr3_length: 14
cdr3_aa: CASRKQGGHSPLHF
cdr3_nt: TGTGCCAGCAGAAAACAGGGGGGACATTCACCCCTCCACTTT

j_call: TRBJ2-7
d_call: .
v_call: TRBV6-5
clone_size: many
cdr3_length: 16
cdr3_aa: CASSYSAGAPTYEQYF
cdr3_nt: TGTGCCAGCAGTTACTCGGCAGGGGCCCCCACCTACGAGCAGTACTTC

j_call: TRBJ2-7
d_call: TRBD1
v_call: TRBV12-3/TRBV12-4
clone_size: many
cdr3_length: 14
cdr3_aa: CASSLRQGSYEQYF
cdr3_nt: TGTGCCAGCAGTTTACGACAGGGTTCCTACGAGCAGTACTTC

j_call: TRBJ2-1
d_call: .
v_call: TRBV5-1
clone_size: few
cdr3_length: 15
cdr3_aa: CASTDRESSYNEQFF
cdr3_nt: TGCGCCAGCACTGACCGGGAGAGCTCCTACAATGAGCAGTTCTTC

j_call: TRBJ1-6
d_call: TRBD1
v_call: TRBV6-6
clone_size: many
cdr3_length: 15
cdr3_aa: CASSSGTGIDSPLHF
cdr3_nt: TGTGCCAGCAGTTCTGGGACAGGGATTGATTCACCCCTCCACTTT

j_call: TRBJ1-5
d_call: TRBD1
v_call: TRBV5-1
clone_size: few
cdr3_length: 14
cdr3_aa: CASSLGDRHQPQHF
cdr3_nt: TGCGCCAGCAGCTTGGGGGACAGACATCAGCCCCAGCATTTT

j_call: TRBJ2-7
d_call: TRBD1
v_call: TRBV6-6
clone_size: few
cdr3_length: 14
cdr3_aa: CASRLDRGSYEQYF
cdr3_nt: TGTGCCAGCCGGCTGGACAGGGGGTCCTACGAGCAGTACTTC

j_call: TRBJ2-3
d_call: TRBD2
v_call: TRBV3-1
clone_size: many
cdr3_length: 15
cdr3_aa: CASSLGGTRTDTQYF
cdr3_nt: TGTGCCAGCAGTCTCGGGGGGACCCGCACAGATACGCAGTATTTT

j_call: TRBJ1-1
d_call: .
v_call: TRBV24-1
clone_size: many
cdr3_length: 13
cdr3_aa: CATSERGITEAFF
cdr3_nt: TGTGCCACCAGTGAACGGGGGATCACTGAAGCTTTCTTT

j_call: TRBJ2-5
d_call: TRBD1
v_call: TRBV12-3/TRBV12-4
clone_size: many
cdr3_length: 16
cdr3_aa: CASRPGTGGNWETQYF
cdr3_nt: TGTGCCAGCAGACCCGGGACAGGGGGCAATTGGGAGACCCAGTACTTC

j_call: TRBJ2-7
d_call: .
v_call: TRBV20-1
clone_size: many
cdr3_length: 15
cdr3_aa: CSARGTRGTPYEQYF
cdr3_nt: TGCAGTGCTAGAGGTACTCGCGGGACCCCCTACGAGCAGTACTTC

j_call: TRBJ1-2
d_call: .
v_call: TRBV30
clone_size: few
cdr3_length: 12
cdr3_aa: CAWNRGLYGYTF
cdr3_nt: TGTGCCTGGAATCGGGGACTCTATGGCTACACCTTC

j_call: TRBJ1-1
d_call: .
v_call: TRBV3-1
clone_size: few
cdr3_length: 12
cdr3_aa: CASSRDFTEAFF
cdr3_nt: TGTGCCAGCAGTCGGGACTTTACTGAAGCTTTCTTT

j_call: TRBJ1-2
d_call: .
v_call: TRBV7-2
clone_size: many
cdr3_length: 17
cdr3_aa: CASNKGWRVMTNYGYTF
cdr3_nt: TGTGCCAGCAACAAAGGGTGGAGGGTGATGACTAACTATGGCTACACCTTC

j_call: TRBJ1-4
d_call: .
v_call: TRBV25-1
clone_size: few
cdr3_length: 15
cdr3_aa: CASSSPGTPNEKLFF
cdr3_nt: TGTGCCAGCAGTTCCCCCGGGACACCTAATGAAAAACTGTTTTTT

j_call: TRBJ2-3
d_call: .
v_call: TRBV7-6
clone_size: many
cdr3_length: 13
cdr3_aa: CASSLVGTDTQYF
cdr3_nt: TGTGCCAGCAGCTTAGTGGGCACAGATACGCAGTATTTT

j_call: TRBJ1-1
d_call: .
v_call: TRBV6-2/TRBV6-3
clone_size: .
cdr3_length: 13
cdr3_aa: CASRTDSTKLAFF
cdr3_nt: TGTGCCAGCAGAACCGACAGTACTAAGCTTGCTTTCTTT

j_call: TRBJ2-1
d_call: TRBD2
v_call: TRBV7-7
clone_size: many
cdr3_length: 14
cdr3_aa: CASSLAQTSDEQFF
cdr3_nt: TGTGCTAGCAGCTTAGCGCAGACTAGCGATGAGCAGTTCTTC

j_call: TRBJ1-1
d_call: .
v_call: TRBV29-1
clone_size: many
cdr3_length: 12
cdr3_aa: CSVGDPDTEAFF
cdr3_nt: TGCAGCGTGGGGGATCCGGACACTGAAGCTTTCTTT

j_call: TRBJ1-2
d_call: TRBD1
v_call: TRBV12-3/TRBV12-4
clone_size: many
cdr3_length: 13
cdr3_aa: CASRNTGAGGYTF
cdr3_nt: TGTGCCAGCAGAAATACAGGGGCTGGTGGCTACACCTTC

j_call: TRBJ2-1
d_call: TRBD2
v_call: TRBV6-6
clone_size: few
cdr3_length: 19
cdr3_aa: CASRTSGGGQKSSYNEQFF
cdr3_nt: TGTGCCAGCAGGACTAGCGGGGGGGGGCAGAAAAGCTCCTACAATGAGCAGTTCTTC

j_call: TRBJ1-1
d_call: .
v_call: TRBV9
clone_size: .
cdr3_length: 15
cdr3_aa: CASSVGQKMNTEAFF
cdr3_nt: TGTGCCAGCAGCGTAGGACAGAAAATGAACACTGAAGCTTTCTTT

j_call: TRBJ2-5
d_call: .
v_call: TRBV29-1
clone_size: few
cdr3_length: 9
cdr3_aa: CSTGETQYF
cdr3_nt: TGCAGCACCGGAGAGACCCAGTACTTC

j_call: TRBJ1-5
d_call: TRBD1
v_call: TRBV29-1
clone_size: many
cdr3_length: 13
cdr3_aa: CSATSGGGQPQHF
cdr3_nt: TGCAGCGCTACCTCAGGGGGTGGTCAGCCCCAGCATTTT

j_call: TRBJ1-2
d_call: .
v_call: TRBV5-1
clone_size: .
cdr3_length: 13
cdr3_aa: CASSLEGGTGYTF
cdr3_nt: TGCGCCAGCAGCTTGGAGGGGGGCACTGGCTACACCTTC